This T cell receptor beta chain was identified during a study of T cell responses to AZD1222 COVID-19 vaccine. Study conclusions and caveats: Sampling captured repertoires only after the peak T cell response. Nearly half of spike-specific TCRs reportedly target variant regions that are unmutated in the B.1.351 and B.1.1.7 variants. Clonal diversity may have been underestimated, and the donors were mostly white British, with more females than males.

This CDR3 contains 16 residues. Trimming took 6 bases from V and 8 from J; bases not matched to a gene: 9. The germline CDR1 and CDR2 sequences are MNHEY and SVGEGT. As for this clone: As yet, its antigen is unknown.

Profiled with immunoSEQ multiplex PCR; TCRdb holds only in-frame clones, not every one. Found here are 150,000 to 200,000 clones, approximately 94% of them singletons; the top ten hold approximately 4.6%. The receptor comes from an adult who received the AZD1222 COVID-19 vaccine. Sequencing was performed on peripheral blood, taken 28 days after the second AZD1222 dose. This sequence joins TRBV6-2 or TRBV6-3 and TRBJ2-1; 14 positions match TRBD2. The DNA for the CDR3 is TGTGCCAGCAGCCCGACTAGCGGGAGGGCCACGGATGAGCAGTTCTTC. It yields the protein CASSPTSGRATDEQFF.